The text below deals with one T cell receptor beta chain. The entry originates in a study of blood T cell repertoires in COVID-19. Measured with immunoSEQ multiplex PCR; TCRdb has only the in-frame clones, and not every one. Of roughly 100,000 clones listed, around 92% are singletons. The source material was peripheral blood. This sequence originates from a man aged 50-59 years with active COVID-19.

The CDR3 sequence is CASSHSSYNEQFF. In DNA form, the CDR3 reads TGTGCCAGCAGCCACAGCTCCTACAATGAGCAGTTCTTC. The chain uses TRBV12-3 or TRBV12-4 and TRBJ2-1; unclear D gene. The CDR3 contains 13 residues. Trimming stripped 6 bases from V and 0 bases from J, with 6 bases between.